Listed below are T cell receptor beta chains from one sample, sequenced in a study of blood T cell repertoires in COVID-19. The assay was immunoSEQ multiplex PCR, and TCRdb's table has in-frame clones only and misses some. The table lists approximately 40,000 clones, around 90% of them singletons. What was sequenced was peripheral blood. The receptor source for this set is a man aged 55 to 70 with acute or convalescent COVID-19. CDR3s leave out the opening cysteine and the closing phenylalanine or tryptophan. Fields, in order: V gene, J gene, CDR3 length, CDR3 protein.

V: TRBV27; J: TRBJ2-1; length: 13; CDR3: ASSFRLADHNEQF
V: TRBV6-5; J: TRBJ1-3; length: 10; CDR3: ASRGPGNTIY
V: TRBV11-2; J: TRBJ1-1; length: 13; CDR3: ASSLAGNWDTEAF
V: TRBV11-3; J: TRBJ1-1; length: 12; CDR3: ASGPQGRNTEAF
V: TRBV10-3; J: TRBJ2-1; length: 14; CDR3: AISERGGSSYNEQF
V: TRBV6-5; J: TRBJ2-3; length: 13; CDR3: ASRDREGLTDTQY
V: TRBV18; J: TRBJ2-1; length: 16; CDR3: ASSPPNGERKMMGEQF
V: TRBV28; J: TRBJ2-1; length: 12; CDR3: ASRGTSSYNEQF
V: TRBV28; J: TRBJ2-2; length: 16; CDR3: ASSLLWGRARFTGELF
V: TRBV28; J: TRBJ1-1; length: 12; CDR3: ASSLNGQGARAF
V: TRBV10-3; J: TRBJ1-5; length: 19; CDR3: AISESWGTGIIQTGNQPQH
V: TRBV11-2; J: TRBJ2-7; length: 11; CDR3: ASSGRLFTRQY
V: TRBV11-3; J: TRBJ2-5; length: 11; CDR3: ASSPGREGTQY